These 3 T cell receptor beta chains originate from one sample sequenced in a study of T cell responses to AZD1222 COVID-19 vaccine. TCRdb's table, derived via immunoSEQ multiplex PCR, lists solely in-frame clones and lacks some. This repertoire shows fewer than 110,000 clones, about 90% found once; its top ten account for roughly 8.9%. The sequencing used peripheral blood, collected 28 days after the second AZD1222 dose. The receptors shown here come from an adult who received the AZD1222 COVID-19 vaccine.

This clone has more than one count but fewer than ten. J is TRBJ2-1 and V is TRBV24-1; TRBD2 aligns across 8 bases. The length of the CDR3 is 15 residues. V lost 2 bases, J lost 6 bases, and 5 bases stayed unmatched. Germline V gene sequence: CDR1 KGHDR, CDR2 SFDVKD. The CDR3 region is CATSDSGLVSNEQFF. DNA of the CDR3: TGTGCCACCAGTGATTCGGGACTAGTGAGCAATGAGCAGTTCTTC.

Here the CDR3 reads CAISESVGGTGYEQYF. The DNA of the CDR3 is TGTGCCATCAGTGAGTCTGTGGGAGGTACCGGCTACGAGCAGTACTTC. The chain has TRBV10-3 and TRBJ2-7; TRBD2 might be the D (6 bases). The CDR3 consists of 16 residues. The V end lost 0 bases, the J end lost 3 bases, and 15 bases lay between the germline ends. CDR1 and CDR2 from the germline V gene are ENHRY and SYGVKD.

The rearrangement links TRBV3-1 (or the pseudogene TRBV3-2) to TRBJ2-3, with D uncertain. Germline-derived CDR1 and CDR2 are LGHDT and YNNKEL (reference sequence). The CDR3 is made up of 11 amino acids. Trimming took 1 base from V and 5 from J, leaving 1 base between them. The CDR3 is CASSQGDTQYF. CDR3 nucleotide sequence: TGTGCCAGCAGCCAAGGAGATACGCAGTATTTT.